Shown below are 10 T cell receptor beta chains from a single sample sequenced in a study of T cell responses to AZD1222 COVID-19 vaccine. TCRdb's copy holds only in-frame clones and misses some; the assay was immunoSEQ multiplex PCR. The sample includes 130,000 to 150,000 clones, about 93% of them seen just once. The sample in question was peripheral blood, obtained on day 0 of MenACWY control vaccination. The receptors originated from an adult in good health.

The V gene is TRBV18, the J gene TRBJ1-2, with a weak D call TRBD1 (6 bases). Trimming cost V 6 bases and J 6 bases, with 17 bases left between them. The CDR3 covers 14 residues. CDR1 is KGHSH and CDR2 is LQKENI in the germline V gene. The CDR3 DNA is TGTGCCAGCTCGCCCGAGTGGAACAGGGATGGCTACACCTTC. Protein: CASSPEWNRDGYTF.

The gene calls are TRBV13 and TRBJ1-1; no clear D gene. The CDR3 length is 14 residues. Germline V gives CDR1 PRHDT, CDR2 FYEKMQ (reference sequence). V lost 1 base and J lost 11, with 17 bases in between. In nucleotides, the CDR3 is TGTGCCAGCAGCTTAGAGTTTACTCGGCGTCGGGCTTTCTTT. Amino acids: CASSLEFTRRRAFF.

The genes are TRBV27 and TRBJ2-1; D ambiguous. The CDR3 sequence is 14 residues long. From germline, CDR1 is MNHEY and CDR2 SMNVEV (reference sequence). Trimming shortened V by 6 bases and J by 6 bases, and 15 bases separated the two germline ends. The CDR3, as DNA: TGTGCCAGCAGGTGGTATGGGTCCGGCAATGAGCAGTTCTTC. Protein: CASRWYGSGNEQFF.

The V gene is TRBV12-5, the J gene TRBJ2-1; 8 bases are shared with TRBD2. With 4 bases clipped from V and 2 bases from J, the junction kept 16 bases outside the gene matches. Germline CDR1 LGHNT, CDR2 FRNRAP. The CDR3 totals 19 residues. CDR3 in DNA: TGTGCTAGTGGTTCCCCCGCCTCCACTAGCGGAGAAACCTACAATGAGCAGTTCTTC. Its translation is CASGSPASTSGETYNEQFF.

As to this clone: One end of the junction is discordant with germline, which a read error may explain. The chain is built from TRBV13 and TRBJ1-3; D is uncertain. The CDR3 loop spans 18 amino acids. The germline V gene encodes CDR1 PRHDT and CDR2 FYEKMQ (reference sequence). DNA of the CDR3: TGTGCCAGCAGGTTAGAGGGAACAGCGCTACTCTCTGGAAACACCATATATTTT. It encodes CASRLEGTALLSGNTIYF.

The CDR3, as DNA: TGCAGCGTTGTCGGCAACTCCTACGAGCAGTACTTC. Amino acids: CSVVGNSYEQYF. The chain links TRBV29-1 to TRBJ2-7; no clear D. The V end was cut by 4 bases, the J end by 0 bases, with 7 bases between. The V gene's germline CDR1 is SQVTM and CDR2 ANQGSEA. The CDR3 covers 12 residues.

V and J are TRBV3-1 (or the pseudogene TRBV3-2) and TRBJ1-6; D ambiguous. Germline CDR1 reads LGHDT; CDR2 reads YNNKEL (reference sequence). Trimming took off 6 bases at V and 7 bases at J, with 10 bases between the two ends. This CDR3 spans 13 amino acids. The CDR3 coding sequence is TGTGCCAGCAGTAACAAGAAGAATTCACCCCTCCACTTT. Translated, it gives CASSNKKNSPLHF.

In this sample, this clone turned up once. This rearrangement joins TRBV27 to TRBJ2-3; TRBD2 matches 8 bases. Germline values: CDR1 MNHEY, CDR2 SMNVEV (reference sequence). The CDR3 is 16 amino acids. The V and J ends lost 1 base and 6 bases, in that order; junction bases with no gene match: 9. The CDR3 protein is CASSLFPGRAPDTQYF. CDR3 sequence (DNA): TGTGCCAGCAGTTTATTTCCCGGGAGGGCCCCGGATACGCAGTATTTT.

This sequence joins TRBV2 and TRBJ1-2; maybe TRBD1 (6 bases). Germline loops: CDR1 SNHLY, CDR2 FYNNEI. V lost 2 bases and J lost 6, with 13 bases in between. This CDR3 is 14 amino acids long. The CDR3 reads CASSETGQINGYTF. CDR3 nucleotides: TGTGCCAGCAGTGAAACAGGGCAGATAAATGGCTACACCTTC.

This rearrangement joins TRBV11-2 to TRBJ2-2; TRBD2 agrees at 8 bases. The CDR3 has 17 amino acids. The V segment lost 5 bases and the J segment 7 bases; nucleotides outside the gene matches: 15. From germline, CDR1 is SGHAT and CDR2 FQNNGV. The CDR3 sequence is CASSLLFHGRGDGELFF. CDR3 nucleotides: TGTGCCAGCAGCCTCCTCTTTCACGGGAGGGGGGACGGGGAGCTGTTTTTT.